This T cell receptor (beta chain) derives from a study of CXCR3-negative and CXCR3-positive naive CD8 T cells. Study information: Total TRB output reached some 140 million reads, about 1.5 +/- 0.3 million per library.

The libraries of TRB cDNA were prepared using 5' RACE with UMI labels. Each CDR3 protein gets one entry in TCRdb, which reprocessed the 5' RACE reads and gives no DNA. Its table lists 100,000 to 150,000 distinct CDR3 sequences. Germline CDR1 reads LGHDT; CDR2 reads YNNKEL (reference sequence). The CDR3 consists of 16 residues. The chain couples TRBV3-1 to TRBJ2-5; checking the TCRdb D call of TRBD1 is not possible without DNA. The sample comprised naive CXCR3- CD8+ T cells from blood. Subset defined: CD45RO-CCR7+CD27+CD95- naive CD8+ T cells lacking CXCR3 (TNR3-). The sequence came from a human donor in good health. Some clones in this sample may be carry-over from other donors' samples. This CDR3 reads CASSQRSGQAVLAQYF.